This T cell receptor (beta chain) was identified in a study of T cell responses to AZD1222 COVID-19 vaccine. To note about this clone: The antigen is unknown.

Germline V gene data show CDR1 as MNHEY and CDR2 as SVGEGT. This CDR3 comprises 20 residues. Trimming removed 5 bases from V and 0 bases from J; junction bases left unmatched: 16. The repertoire was sequenced with immunoSEQ multiplex PCR; TCRdb's copy has only in-frame clones and lacks some. The sample consists of roughly 140,000 clones, around 91% of them appearing once. Study conclusions and caveats: Researchers report vaccine-associated CD4 TCRs spanning spike, with dominance at 160-218 and 743-854. Baseline seropositives among AZD1222 recipients totaled only five or six.

This chain uses TRBV6-2 or TRBV6-3 with TRBJ2-2; 9 bases are shared with TRBD2. The source was peripheral blood, collected on day 0 of AZD1222 vaccination. This receptor was taken from an adult in good health. CDR3 residues: CASSPGAGRLAGPNTGELFF. In nucleotides, the CDR3 is TGTGCCAGCAGTCCCGGGGCAGGGAGGCTAGCGGGACCGAACACCGGGGAGCTGTTTTTT.